This entry concerns a single T cell receptor (beta chain). Its antigen is not known. This specimen comes from a study of early T cells in non-severe SARS-CoV-2 infection. Study-level background: Sequencing used unsorted whole-blood bulk RNA, so chains lack pairing. The study's findings and limits: Clonotype matching in VDJdb favored anti-spike CD8 responses and did not capture private and CD4 specificities.

CDR1 and CDR2 from the germline V gene are SGDLS and YYNGEE. This CDR3 is built from 14 residues. V lost 3 bases and J 5 bases, leaving 14 bases between the germline ends. TCRdb used MiXCR to reprocess the 5' RACE reads, holding one entry per CDR3 protein. In the table there are some 40,000 distinct CDR3 sequences, almost 5.5% of which are singletons. The sequences come from whole blood, collected at baseline. The genes are TRBV9 and TRBJ1-2; D might be TRBD1 (5 bases). This receptor was obtained from an adult who was a healthcare worker with PCR-confirmed SARS-CoV-2 infection or an uninfected control (not recorded which). This CDR3 is CASSGQGYLYGYTF. The CDR3 nucleotides read TGTGCCAGCAGCGGGCAGGGCTATTTATATGGCTACACCTTC.